This section outlines one TCR beta chain sequence together with its context. Original handling: Reference gene primer amplification gave nucleated cell count estimates. Produced via immunoSEQ multiplex PCR; TCRdb's table is partial and in-frame only. The V and J calls and clone size are taken from that table; D and trimming were inferred from the DNA. Altogether around 41,000 clones are present, about 90% being singletons, with the ten largest covering around a sixth. The data were obtained in a study of blood T cell repertoires in COVID-19. Study-wide context: Some COVID-19 samples were acute and others convalescent; all came from the United States, Italy and Spain. T cells, B-cell-depleted T cells, or PBMCs provided the cDNA or gDNA that served as material.

Sequencing was done on a sample of peripheral blood. This TCR derives from a woman aged 25 to 39 in a cohort sampled during active COVID-19.

CDR3 region: CASDHRGTGAFF. The CDR3 DNA sequence: TGTGCCAGCGACCACAGGGGTACTGGGGCTTTCTTT. This rearrangement joins TRBV2 to TRBJ1-1, with 7 bases identical to TRBD1. This CDR3 is built from 12 residues. The trim removed 8 bases at V and 11 bases at J, leaving 11 bases unmatched. The germline V gene has CDR1 SNHLY and CDR2 FYNNEI.